This T cell receptor beta chain was sequenced in a study of T cells in pancreatic ductal adenocarcinoma. General study results and limits: Blood had more productive templates and roughly 8-fold more unique clonotypes than tumor. Tumor-versus-blood clonality comparisons may be biased toward lower tumor diversity. Mean clonality was approximately 0.1 in tumors and 0.06 to 0.085 in blood, not significantly different. The resected pancreatic cancer cohort was biased toward the minority with early-stage disease.

CDR1 and CDR2 (germline): LNHDA, SQIVND (reference sequence). The V segment lost 5 bases and the J segment 2 bases; nucleotides outside the gene matches: 5. CDR3 length equals 14 residues. Here immunoSEQ multiplex PCR was the method, and the copy in TCRdb shows in-frame clones only, minus some. This sample yields fewer than 20,000 clones, of which roughly 89% are seen a single time; approximately 15% belongs to the top ten. No neoadjuvant therapy was given to the selected pancreatic ductal adenocarcinoma patients before their surgery. A remark on this clone: Antigen specificity is unknown.

The V call is TRBV19, the J call TRBJ1-2; TRBD1 matches at 7 bases. This receptor was identified in a human donor with pancreatic ductal adenocarcinoma. The material sequenced was PBMCs. The CDR3, as DNA: TGTGCCAGTAGTCCCGGAGGGGGCAACTATGGCTACACCTTC. Its translation: CASSPGGGNYGYTF.